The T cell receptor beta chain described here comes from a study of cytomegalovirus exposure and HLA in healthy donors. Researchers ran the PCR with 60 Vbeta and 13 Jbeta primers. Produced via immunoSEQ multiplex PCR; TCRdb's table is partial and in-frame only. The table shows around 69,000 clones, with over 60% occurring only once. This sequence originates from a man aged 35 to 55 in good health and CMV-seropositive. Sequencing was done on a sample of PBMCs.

This chain's CDR3 is CASSETSFYGYTF. CDR3 bases: TGTGCCAGCAGCGAGACAAGCTTCTATGGCTACACCTTC. This chain uses TRBV14 with TRBJ1-2, with no clear D. Germline V gene data show CDR1 as SGHDN and CDR2 as FVKESK. CDR3 length: 13 amino acids. V lost 5 bases and J lost 4, with 11 bases in between.